This T cell receptor (beta chain) was captured by sequencing in a study of OX40 agonist ivuxolimab in advanced cancers. General study findings and limits: Compared with others, partial responders at 0.1-3.0 mg/kg displayed clonal expansion among the lowest.

Assay used: immunoSEQ multiplex PCR; TCRdb lists only in-frame clones, some missing. Of 55,000 to 70,000 clones in the sample, 75% to 85% are singletons; the top ten hold 2% to 3%. The V end lost 7 bases, the J end lost 1 base, and 13 bases lay between the germline ends. CDR1 MDHEN and CDR2 SYDVKM come from the germline V gene. The CDR3 extends over 14 amino acids. As to this clone: Its antigen is currently unknown.

The V and J genes are TRBV28 and TRBJ1-2; TRBD1 is a possible D gene (5 bases). The source material was CD4+ or CD8+ T cells sorted from blood, sampled in a trial of the OX40 agonist ivuxolimab. The TCR was taken from an adult with an advanced solid tumor such as melanoma, head and neck, liver or kidney cancer. DNA for the CDR3: TGTGCCAGCATTACCGGGACGAATAACTATGGCTACACCTTC. As protein: CASITGTNNYGYTF.